These 19 T cell receptor beta chains were all obtained from the same sample, sequenced in a study of blood T cell repertoires in COVID-19. The method was immunoSEQ multiplex PCR; TCRdb's version includes in-frame clones alone and lacks a portion of them. The profile covers approximately 200,000 clones, with 88% appearing a single time and 1.5% taken by the ten largest. Sequencing input: peripheral blood. The source is a young man with active or convalescent COVID-19.

V gene TRBV11-3 combines with J gene TRBJ1-2; perhaps TRBD1 as D (5 bases). The germline CDR1 and CDR2 sequences are SGHNT and YENEEA. The V gene lost 6 bases and the J gene lost 5 bases, with 13 bases spanning the gap. The CDR3 contains 13 residues. The CDR3 loop is CASSTREGYGYTF. CDR3 nucleotide sequence: TGTGCCAGCAGTACAAGGGAGGGGTATGGCTACACCTTC.

This chain connects TRBV3-1 (or the pseudogene TRBV3-2) to TRBJ2-3; D unresolved. This CDR3 is 15 amino acids long. V gave up 0 bases and J gave up 2 bases, with 9 bases separating them. The germline gives CDR1 LGHDT, CDR2 YNNKEL (reference sequence). DNA for the CDR3: TGTGCCAGCAGCCAAGATCCCCAGTTCACAGATACGCAGTATTTT. Translated: CASSQDPQFTDTQYF.

The genes are TRBV27 and TRBJ2-6, with D maybe TRBD2 (5 bases). V was pared by 3 bases and J by 1 base, with 7 bases between. Germline V lookup: CDR1 MNHEY, CDR2 SMNVEV (reference sequence). CDR3 length: 15 amino acids. The CDR3, as DNA: TGTGCCAGCAGTTTTTGGGAGTCTGGGGCCAACGTCCTGACTTTC. Its translation: CASSFWESGANVLTF.

V is TRBV19 and J is TRBJ1-5; no reliable D call. In germline, CDR1 is LNHDA, CDR2 SQIVND (reference sequence). This CDR3 contains 14 residues. Trimming took 2 bases from V and 3 from J, leaving 8 bases between them. CDR3 bases: TGTGCCAGTAGTATATCAGTTAACAATCAGCCCCAGCATTTT. Residues: CASSISVNNQPQHF.

The chain has TRBV27 and TRBJ2-3, with TRBD2 matching over 11 bases. Per germline, CDR1 MNHEY and CDR2 SMNVEV (reference sequence). Losses at the gene ends were 4 bases for V and 2 bases for J; bases not matched to a gene: 5. CDR3 length equals 16 residues. The CDR3 spells CASSSVAGGPTDTQYF. In DNA form, the CDR3 reads TGTGCCAGCAGTTCGGTAGCGGGAGGGCCCACAGATACGCAGTATTTT.

This clone has only a few counts. V usage is TRBV7-2 and J usage is TRBJ1-4; 10 bases line up with TRBD1. With V trimmed by 5 bases and J by 7 bases, 4 bases remained unmatched. This CDR3 spans 14 amino acids. Germline-derived CDR1 and CDR2 are SGHTA and FQGNSA. The CDR3 region has the DNA TGTGCCAGCAGCCGGGACAGGGGTAGTGAAAAACTGTTTTTT. It translates to CASSRDRGSEKLFF.

The chain recombines TRBV9 with TRBJ2-2; 14 bases agree with TRBD2. The germline gives CDR1 SGDLS, CDR2 YYNGEE. The CDR3 is 17 residues long. V shed 4 bases, J shed 6 bases, and the junction held 8 bases outside the gene matches. This CDR3 reads CASSRGTSGSTAGELFF. The CDR3 DNA follows: TGTGCCAGCAGCCGCGGGACTAGCGGGAGCACGGCCGGGGAGCTGTTTTTT. The complete variable domain, with remaining parts taken from reference TRBV9 and TRBJ2-2, reads DSGVTQTPKHLITATGQRVTLRCSPRSGDLSVYWYQQSLDQGLQFLIQYYNGEERAKGNILERFSAQQFPDLHSELNLSSLELGDSALYFCASSRGTSGSTAGELFFGEGSRLTVL.

As concerns this clone: Other nucleotide sequences from this sample produce the same CDR3. The genes are TRBV10-3 and TRBJ1-3, with TRBD1 matching 8 bases. Germline assignment: CDR1 ENHRY and CDR2 SYGVKD. This CDR3 is built from 15 residues. J gave up 4 bases and V 3 bases, and 5 bases lay outside the gene matches. The DNA of the CDR3 is TGTGCCATCAGTGAACGGACAGGGTCCGGAAACACCATATATTTT. It is translated as CAISERTGSGNTIYF.

V is TRBV28 and J is TRBJ2-7, with a weak D call TRBD2 (5 bases). Per the germline V gene, CDR1 is MDHEN and CDR2 is SYDVKM. CDR3 length equals 13 residues. With 2 bases removed from V and 3 bases from J, the gap between germline ends came to 8 bases. The CDR3 nucleotides are TGTGCCAGCAGTTTACTTCGGGACTACGAGCAGTACTTC. This codes for CASSLLRDYEQYF.

V and J are TRBV14 and TRBJ2-7, with 8 nucleotides matching TRBD2. CDR3 length equals 16 residues. The V segment lost 4 bases and the J segment 5 bases; nucleotides outside the gene matches: 13. The germline gives CDR1 SGHDN, CDR2 FVKESK. CDR3 nucleotide sequence: TGTGCCAGCAGCCCCGGTACCTTAGCGGGATCCCACGAGCAGTACTTC. Its translation is CASSPGTLAGSHEQYF.

As for this clone: The same CDR3 can be traced to other DNA sequences in this sample. The chain recombines TRBV6-5 with TRBJ2-7; D is perhaps TRBD2 (6 bases). The CDR3 extends over 11 amino acids. Trimming removed 6 bases at V and 3 bases at J, with 6 bases between. The V gene's germline CDR1 is MNHEY and CDR2 SVGAGI. The chain's CDR3 is CASRTSYEQYF. The CDR3 region has the DNA TGTGCCAGCAGGACTAGCTACGAGCAGTACTTC.

This chain connects TRBV7-9 to TRBJ2-1; 8 positions match TRBD1. With 8 bases clipped from V and 8 bases from J, the junction kept 11 bases outside the gene matches. The CDR3 contains 14 residues. Germline loops: CDR1 SEHNR, CDR2 FQNEAQ (reference sequence). CDR3: CASYGTGGFYEQFF. The CDR3 DNA follows: TGTGCCAGCTACGGGACAGGCGGTTTCTATGAGCAGTTCTTC.

This clone was observed a handful of times. V gene TRBV6-5 combines with J gene TRBJ2-2, with 7 bases matching TRBD2. Germline V gene lookup returns CDR1 MNHEY and CDR2 SVGAGI. This CDR3 is 16 amino acids long. The J segment lost 0 bases and the V segment lost 0 bases, leaving 1 base of the junction unmatched. The CDR3 here is CASSYSGGANTGELFF. CDR3 DNA sequence: TGTGCCAGCAGTTACTCGGGAGGGGCGAACACCGGGGAGCTGTTTTTT.

The gene calls are TRBV7-8 and TRBJ1-3, with 9 nucleotides matching TRBD1. The ends lost 2 bases at V and 3 bases at J; junction bases unmatched: 5. The CDR3 length is 16 residues. Germline loops: CDR1 SGHVS, CDR2 FQNEAQ. CDR3: CASSLRGQGGGNTIYF. The CDR3 nucleotides are TGTGCCAGCAGCTTAAGGGGACAGGGTGGTGGAAACACCATATATTTT.

The chain has TRBV15 and TRBJ1-5; TRBD1 agrees at 9 bases. This CDR3 contains 16 residues. V lost 4 bases to trimming and J lost 1 base; unmatched junction nucleotides: 5. The germline CDR1 and CDR2 sequences are LNHNV and YYDKDF (reference sequence). The chain's CDR3 is CATSTGGTGSNQPQHF. The CDR3 nucleotides are TGTGCCACCAGCACCGGCGGGACAGGGAGCAATCAGCCCCAGCATTTT.

CDR3 amino acids: CASSHQVLNTEAFF. Written as DNA, the CDR3 is TGTGCCAGTAGTCATCAGGTACTGAACACTGAAGCTTTCTTT. The chain uses TRBV19 and TRBJ1-1; no clear D gene. Trimming left V 5 bases short and J 0 bases short, with 10 bases between. Germline loops: CDR1 LNHDA, CDR2 SQIVND (reference sequence). The CDR3 sequence is 14 residues long.

The chain employs TRBV19 and TRBJ1-1; D is undetermined. V was cut by 3 bases and J by 6 bases, with 17 bases left in between. CDR3 length equals 15 residues. Germline CDR1 reads LNHDA; CDR2 reads SQIVND (reference sequence). The CDR3 DNA follows: TGTGCCAGTAGTATCATGGCCGGGTTTGACGCTGAAGCTTTCTTT. Residues: CASSIMAGFDAEAFF.

The rearrangement uses TRBV7-2 and TRBJ2-7; 7 nucleotides align to TRBD2. CDR3 length: 16 residues. The germline gives CDR1 SGHTA, CDR2 FQGNSA. V lost 7 bases, J lost 0 bases, and 12 bases stayed unmatched. The CDR3 bases are TGTGCCAGCACCCCCGGGGCTAGCGGCAACTCCTACGAGCAGTACTTC. It encodes CASTPGASGNSYEQYF.

This clone was seen just once. CDR3: CASSPGQGLGGYTF. The CDR3 bases are TGTGCCAGCAGCCCGGGACAGGGGCTGGGCGGCTACACCTTC. V gene TRBV5-4 combines with J gene TRBJ1-2; TRBD1 matches 10 bases. V lost 4 bases to trimming and J lost 8 bases; unmatched junction nucleotides: 8. This CDR3 has 14 residues. Germline assignment: CDR1 SGHNT and CDR2 YYREEE (reference sequence). The complete variable domain, with remaining parts taken from reference TRBV5-4 and TRBJ1-2, reads ETGVTQSPTHLIKTRGQQVTLRCSSQSGHNTVSWYQQALGQGPQFIFQYYREEENGRGNFPPRFSGLQFPNYSSELNVNALELDDSALYLCASSPGQGLGGYTFGSGTRLTVV.